This T cell receptor beta chain derives from a study of response to subunit inactivated influenza vaccine. This clonotype was counted at least ten times. TCRdb ran MiXCR on the RT-PCR reads and lists one entry per CDR3 protein. The table records under 200,000 distinct CDR3 sequences, roughly 11% of them present only once. V dropped 9 bases and J dropped 8; count of bases not matched to a gene: 4. The CDR3 totals 13 residues. This receptor was identified in a man in his fifties who received an inactivated influenza vaccine. This sample comprised non-naive T cells sorted from PBMCs, obtained roughly 6 weeks after vaccination. This chain connects TRBV12-3 or TRBV12-4 to TRBJ2-1; 13 nucleotides line up with TRBD2. The CDR3 DNA sequence: TGTGCCAGTACTAGCGGGGGGGCCTATGAGCAGTTCTTC. Encoded protein: CASTSGGAYEQFF.